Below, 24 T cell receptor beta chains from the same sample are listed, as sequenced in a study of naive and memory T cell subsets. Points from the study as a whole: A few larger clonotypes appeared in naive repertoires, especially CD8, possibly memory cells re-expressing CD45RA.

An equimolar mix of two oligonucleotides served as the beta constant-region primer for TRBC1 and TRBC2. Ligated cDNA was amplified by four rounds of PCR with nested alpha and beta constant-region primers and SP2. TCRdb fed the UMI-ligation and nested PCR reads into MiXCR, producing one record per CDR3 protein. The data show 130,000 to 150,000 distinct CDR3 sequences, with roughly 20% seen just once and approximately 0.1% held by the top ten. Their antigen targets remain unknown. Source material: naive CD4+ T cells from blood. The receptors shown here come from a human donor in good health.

The CDR3 DNA is TGCAGTGCGAGACAGGGGGGGGGGCCCTCCTACGAGCAGTACTTC. Translating gives CSARQGGGPSYEQYF. This sequence joins TRBV20-1 and TRBJ2-7, with 9 bases identical to TRBD1. The CDR3 contains 15 residues. CDR1 and CDR2 (germline): DFQATT, SNEGSKA (reference sequence). V lost 6 bases and J lost 0; bases outside the gene matches: 9.

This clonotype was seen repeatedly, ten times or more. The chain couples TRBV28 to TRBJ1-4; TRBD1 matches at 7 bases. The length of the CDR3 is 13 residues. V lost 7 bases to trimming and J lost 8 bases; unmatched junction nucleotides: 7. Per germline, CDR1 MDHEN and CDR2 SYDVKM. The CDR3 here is CASIDRVREKLFF. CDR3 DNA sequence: TGTGCCAGCATAGACAGGGTTCGGGAAAAACTGTTTTTT.

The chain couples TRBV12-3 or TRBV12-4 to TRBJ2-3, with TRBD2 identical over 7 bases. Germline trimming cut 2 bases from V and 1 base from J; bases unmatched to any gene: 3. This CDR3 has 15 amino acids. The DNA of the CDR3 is TGTGCCAGCAGTTTAAGCGGGACGCGCACAGATACGCAGTATTTT. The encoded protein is CASSLSGTRTDTQYF.

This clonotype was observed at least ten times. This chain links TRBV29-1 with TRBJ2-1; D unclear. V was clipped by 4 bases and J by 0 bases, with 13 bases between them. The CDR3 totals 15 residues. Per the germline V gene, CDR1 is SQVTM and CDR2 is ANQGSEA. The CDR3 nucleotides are TGCAGCGTTGTTTTCTGGCTACCCTCCTACAATGAGCAGTTCTTC. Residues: CSVVFWLPSYNEQFF.

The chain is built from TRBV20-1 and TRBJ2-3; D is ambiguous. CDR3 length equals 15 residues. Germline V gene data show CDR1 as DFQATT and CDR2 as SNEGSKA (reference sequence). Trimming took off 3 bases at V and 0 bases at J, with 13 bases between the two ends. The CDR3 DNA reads TGCAGTGCTAGGAGGACGGAAGCTAGCACAGATACGCAGTATTTT. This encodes CSARRTEASTDTQYF.

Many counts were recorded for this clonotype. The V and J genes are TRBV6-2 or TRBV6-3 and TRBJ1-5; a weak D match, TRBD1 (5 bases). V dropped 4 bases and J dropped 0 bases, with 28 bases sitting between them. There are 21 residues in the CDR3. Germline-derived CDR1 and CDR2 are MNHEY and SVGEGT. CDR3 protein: CASSSGQMLRRWTHSNQPQHF. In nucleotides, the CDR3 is TGTGCCAGCAGTTCCGGTCAAATGTTGCGTCGTTGGACACATAGCAATCAGCCCCAGCATTTT.

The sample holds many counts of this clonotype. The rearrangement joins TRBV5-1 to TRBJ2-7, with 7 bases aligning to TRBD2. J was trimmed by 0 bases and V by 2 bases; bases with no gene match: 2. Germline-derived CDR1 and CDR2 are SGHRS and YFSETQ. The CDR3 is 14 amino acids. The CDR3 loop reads CASSLSGNSYEQYF. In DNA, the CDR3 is TGCGCCAGCAGCTTAAGCGGGAACTCCTACGAGCAGTACTTC.

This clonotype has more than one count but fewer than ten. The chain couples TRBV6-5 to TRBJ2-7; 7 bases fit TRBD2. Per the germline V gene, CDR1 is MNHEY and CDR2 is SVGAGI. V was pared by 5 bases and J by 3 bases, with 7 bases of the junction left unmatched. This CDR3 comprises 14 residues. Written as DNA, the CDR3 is TGTGCCAGCAGTCCTACTTGGGAGGGCTACGAGCAGTACTTC. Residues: CASSPTWEGYEQYF.

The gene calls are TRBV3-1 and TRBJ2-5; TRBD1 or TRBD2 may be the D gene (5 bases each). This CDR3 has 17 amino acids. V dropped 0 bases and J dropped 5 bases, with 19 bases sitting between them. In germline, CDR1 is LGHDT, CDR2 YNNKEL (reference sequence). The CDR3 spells CASSQESGPGSEETQYF. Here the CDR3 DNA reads TGTGCCAGCAGCCAAGAATCAGGTCCAGGGAGTGAGGAGACCCAGTACTTC.

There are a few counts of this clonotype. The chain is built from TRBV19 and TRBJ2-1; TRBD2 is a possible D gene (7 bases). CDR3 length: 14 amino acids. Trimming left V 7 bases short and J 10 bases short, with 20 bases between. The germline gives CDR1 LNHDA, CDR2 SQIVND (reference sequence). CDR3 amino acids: CASTPRGGGREQFF. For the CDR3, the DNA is TGTGCCAGTACCCCTAGGGGGGGAGGAAGGGAGCAGTTCTTC.

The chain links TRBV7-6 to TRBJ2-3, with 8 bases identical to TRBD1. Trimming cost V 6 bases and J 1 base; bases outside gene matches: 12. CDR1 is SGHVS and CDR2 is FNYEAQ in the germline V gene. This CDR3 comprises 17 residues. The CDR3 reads CASRPMRGGQGTDTQYF. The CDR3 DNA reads TGTGCCAGCAGACCGATGAGAGGGGGACAGGGCACAGATACGCAGTATTTT.

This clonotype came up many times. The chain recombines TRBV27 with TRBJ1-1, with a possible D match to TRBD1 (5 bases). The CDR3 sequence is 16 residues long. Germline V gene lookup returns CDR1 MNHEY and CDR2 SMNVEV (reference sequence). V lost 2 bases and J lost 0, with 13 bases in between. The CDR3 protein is CASSLLGGVVNTEAFF. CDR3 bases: TGTGCCAGCAGTTTACTGGGGGGAGTGGTGAACACTGAAGCTTTCTTT.

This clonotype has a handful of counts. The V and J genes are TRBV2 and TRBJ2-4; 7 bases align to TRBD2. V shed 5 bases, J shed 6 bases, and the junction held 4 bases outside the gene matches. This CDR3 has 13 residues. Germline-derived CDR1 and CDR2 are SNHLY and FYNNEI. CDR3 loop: CASSPGLGNIQYF. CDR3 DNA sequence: TGTGCCAGCAGTCCAGGACTAGGAAACATTCAGTACTTC.

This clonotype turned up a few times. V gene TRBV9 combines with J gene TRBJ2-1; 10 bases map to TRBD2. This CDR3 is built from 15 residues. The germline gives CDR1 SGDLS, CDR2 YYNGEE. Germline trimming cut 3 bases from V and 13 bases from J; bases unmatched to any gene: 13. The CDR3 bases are TGTGCCAGCAGCGAAACTCCGGGACTAGCGTCCAACCAGTTCTTC. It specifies CASSETPGLASNQFF.

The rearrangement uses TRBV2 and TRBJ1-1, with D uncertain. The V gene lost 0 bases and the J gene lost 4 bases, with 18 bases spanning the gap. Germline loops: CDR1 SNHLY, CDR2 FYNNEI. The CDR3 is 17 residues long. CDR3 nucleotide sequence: TGTGCCAGCAGTGAAGCGCAATGGGCGACCCGTAGCACTGAAGCTTTCTTT. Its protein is CASSEAQWATRSTEAFF.

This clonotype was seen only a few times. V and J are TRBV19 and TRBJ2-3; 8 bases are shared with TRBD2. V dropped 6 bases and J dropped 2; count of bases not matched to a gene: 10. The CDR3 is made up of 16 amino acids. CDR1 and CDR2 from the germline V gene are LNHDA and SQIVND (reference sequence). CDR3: CASSLSSGNPTDTQYF. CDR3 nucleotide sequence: TGTGCCAGTAGCCTCAGTAGCGGGAACCCCACAGATACGCAGTATTTT.

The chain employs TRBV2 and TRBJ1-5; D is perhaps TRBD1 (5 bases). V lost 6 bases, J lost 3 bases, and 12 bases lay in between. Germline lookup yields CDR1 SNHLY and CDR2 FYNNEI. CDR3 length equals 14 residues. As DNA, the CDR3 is TGTGCCAGCAGGGATACAGGTTTCAATCAGCCCCAGCATTTT. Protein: CASRDTGFNQPQHF.

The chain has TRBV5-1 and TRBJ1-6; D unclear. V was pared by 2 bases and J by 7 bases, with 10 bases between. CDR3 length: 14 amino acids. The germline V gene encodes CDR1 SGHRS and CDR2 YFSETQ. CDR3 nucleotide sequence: TGCGCCAGCAGCTTTGGTCAGGTGAATTCACCCCTCCACTTT. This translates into CASSFGQVNSPLHF. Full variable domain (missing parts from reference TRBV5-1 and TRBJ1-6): KAGVTQTPRYLIKTRGQQVTLSCSPISGHRSVSWYQQTPGQGLQFLFEYFSETQRNKGNFPGRFSGRQFSNSRSEMNVSTLELGDSALYLCASSFGQVNSPLHFGNGTRLTVT.

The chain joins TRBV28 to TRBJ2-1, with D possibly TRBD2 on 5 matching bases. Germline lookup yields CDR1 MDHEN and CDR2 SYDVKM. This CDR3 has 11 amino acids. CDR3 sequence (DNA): TGTGGAAGCGGTACCCACAATGAGCAGTTCTTC. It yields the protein CGSGTHNEQFF.

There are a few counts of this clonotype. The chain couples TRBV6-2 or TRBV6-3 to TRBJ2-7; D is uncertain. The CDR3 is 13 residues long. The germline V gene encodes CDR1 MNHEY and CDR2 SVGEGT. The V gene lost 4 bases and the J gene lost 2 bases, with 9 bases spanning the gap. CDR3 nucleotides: TGTGCCAGCAGTTGGAGAGAGACCTACGAGCAGTACTTC. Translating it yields CASSWRETYEQYF.

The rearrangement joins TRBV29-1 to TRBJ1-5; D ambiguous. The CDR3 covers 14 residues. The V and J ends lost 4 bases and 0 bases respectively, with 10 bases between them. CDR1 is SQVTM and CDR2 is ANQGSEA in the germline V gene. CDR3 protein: CSVGSGYSNQPQHF. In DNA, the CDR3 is TGCAGCGTTGGCTCGGGATATAGCAATCAGCCCCAGCATTTT.

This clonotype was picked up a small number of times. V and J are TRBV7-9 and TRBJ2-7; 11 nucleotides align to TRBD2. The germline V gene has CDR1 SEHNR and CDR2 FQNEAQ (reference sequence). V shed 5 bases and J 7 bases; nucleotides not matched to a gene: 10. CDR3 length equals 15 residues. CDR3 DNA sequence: TGTGCCAGCAGCCCCGTTAGCGGGAGGGCCACAGAGCAGTACTTC. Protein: CASSPVSGRATEQYF. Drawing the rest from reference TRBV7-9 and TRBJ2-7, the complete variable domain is DTGVSQNPRHKITKRGQNVTFRCDPISEHNRLYWYRQTLGQGPEFLTYFQNEAQLEKSRLLSDRFSAERPKGSFSTLEIQRTEQGDSAMYLCASSPVSGRATEQYFGPGTRLTVT.

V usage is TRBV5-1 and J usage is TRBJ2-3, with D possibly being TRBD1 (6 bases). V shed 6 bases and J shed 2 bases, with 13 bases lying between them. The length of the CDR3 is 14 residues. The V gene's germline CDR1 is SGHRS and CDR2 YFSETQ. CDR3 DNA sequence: TGCGCCAGCAAAGGACAGACTTACACAGATACGCAGTATTTT. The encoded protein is CASKGQTYTDTQYF.

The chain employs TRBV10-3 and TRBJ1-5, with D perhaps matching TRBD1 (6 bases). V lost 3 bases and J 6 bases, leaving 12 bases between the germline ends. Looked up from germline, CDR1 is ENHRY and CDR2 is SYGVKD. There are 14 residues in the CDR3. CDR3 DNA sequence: TGTGCCATCAGTGACGGGACACGGAGTCAGCCCCAGCATTTT. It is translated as CAISDGTRSQPQHF.